This passage covers 2 T cell receptor beta chains from one sample sequenced in a study of Graves' ophthalmopathy and Graves' hyperthyroidism (dated by TCRdb to between 2017 and 2018). These reads were obtained on an Illumina HiSeq 2000. For repertoire sequencing, the TCR beta CDR3 regions were amplified from RNA transcripts. The first round of RT-PCR was done with HTBI primers and the Qiagen OneStep RT-PCR kit, and was followed by a second round of multiplex PCR, then size selection and purification. In-frame beta chains were kept once TCRdb had trimmed the public reads at Q25 with fastp and called clones with MiXCR. Each CDR3 protein appears once, grouped with its most common genes and DNA. The sample table holds some 150,000 distinct CDR3 sequences, of which about two fifths were seen once. The top ten hold less than 9.5% of the sample. The specimen was peripheral blood. The receptors come from a man aged 30 to 45 with Graves' ophthalmopathy. Donor details come from another sample of the same person, matched by shared clones.

The V and J genes are TRBV27 and TRBJ1-1, with D maybe TRBD1 (6 bases). Germline V gene lookup returns CDR1 MNHEY and CDR2 SMNVEV (reference sequence). The V end lost 5 bases, the J end lost 4 bases, and 14 bases lay between the germline ends. This CDR3 has 14 residues. The CDR3, as DNA: TGTGCCAGCAGTGTTGACACAGGGCTCACTGAAGCTTTCTTT. This translates into CASSVDTGLTEAFF.

This clonotype was picked up many times. V is TRBV6-5 and J is TRBJ1-1; TRBD1 might be the D (5 bases). Trimming cost V 0 bases and J 5 bases, with 7 bases left between them. This CDR3 is built from 13 residues. Germline V lookup: CDR1 MNHEY, CDR2 SVGAGI. The CDR3 nucleotides are TGTGCCAGCAGTTACTCGCGGGGGACTGAAGCTTTCTTT. As protein: CASSYSRGTEAFF.